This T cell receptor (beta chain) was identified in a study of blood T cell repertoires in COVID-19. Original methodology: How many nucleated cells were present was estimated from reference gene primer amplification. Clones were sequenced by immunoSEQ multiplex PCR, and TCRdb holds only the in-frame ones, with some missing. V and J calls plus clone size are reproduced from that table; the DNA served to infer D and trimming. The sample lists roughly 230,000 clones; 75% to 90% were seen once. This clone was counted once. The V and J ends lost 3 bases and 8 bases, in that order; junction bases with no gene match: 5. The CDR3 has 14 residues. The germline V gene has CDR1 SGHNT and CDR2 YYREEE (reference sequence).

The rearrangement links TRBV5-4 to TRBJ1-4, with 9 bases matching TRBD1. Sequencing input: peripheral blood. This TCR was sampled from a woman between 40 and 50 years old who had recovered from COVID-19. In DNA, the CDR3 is TGTGCCAGCAGCTCGACAGGGGGAGGGGAAAAACTGTTTTTT. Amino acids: CASSSTGGGEKLFF.